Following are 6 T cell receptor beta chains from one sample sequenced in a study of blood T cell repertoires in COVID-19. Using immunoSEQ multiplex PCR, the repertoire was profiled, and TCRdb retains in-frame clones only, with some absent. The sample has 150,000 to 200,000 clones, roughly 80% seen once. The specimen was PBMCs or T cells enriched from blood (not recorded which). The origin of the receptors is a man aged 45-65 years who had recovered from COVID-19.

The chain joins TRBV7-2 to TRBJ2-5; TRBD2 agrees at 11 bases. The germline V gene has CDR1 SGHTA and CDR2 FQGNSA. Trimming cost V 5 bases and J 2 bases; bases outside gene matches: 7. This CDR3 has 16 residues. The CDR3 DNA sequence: TGTGCCAGCAGCCCGCCTAGCGGGGGGAGACAAGAGACCCAGTACTTC. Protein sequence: CASSPPSGGRQETQYF.

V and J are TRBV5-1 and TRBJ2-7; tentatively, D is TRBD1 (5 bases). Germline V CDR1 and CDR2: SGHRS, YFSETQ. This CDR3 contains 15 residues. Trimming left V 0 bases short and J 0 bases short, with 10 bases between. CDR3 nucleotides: TGCGCCAGCAGCTTGGTGGCAGGGTTCTCCTACGAGCAGTACTTC. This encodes CASSLVAGFSYEQYF.

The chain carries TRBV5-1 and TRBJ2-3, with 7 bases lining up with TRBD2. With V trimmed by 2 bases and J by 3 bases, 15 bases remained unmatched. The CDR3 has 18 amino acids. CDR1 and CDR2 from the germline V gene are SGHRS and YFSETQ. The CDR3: CASSFLPRRGSQTDTQYF. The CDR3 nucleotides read TGCGCCAGCAGCTTTCTTCCCCGGCGCGGGAGTCAAACAGATACGCAGTATTTT.

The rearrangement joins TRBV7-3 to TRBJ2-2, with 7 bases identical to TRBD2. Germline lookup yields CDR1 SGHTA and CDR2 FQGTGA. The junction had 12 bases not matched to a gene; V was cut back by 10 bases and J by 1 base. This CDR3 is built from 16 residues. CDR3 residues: CATFTSEDWNTGELFF. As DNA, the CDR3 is TGTGCCACCTTTACTAGCGAAGACTGGAACACCGGGGAGCTGTTTTTT.

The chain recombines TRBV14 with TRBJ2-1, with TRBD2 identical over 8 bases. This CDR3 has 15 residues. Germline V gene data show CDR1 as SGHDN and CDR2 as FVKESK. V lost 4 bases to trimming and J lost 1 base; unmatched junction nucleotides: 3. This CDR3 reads CASSLAGPSYNEQFF. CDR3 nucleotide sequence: TGTGCCAGCAGCCTAGCGGGACCGTCCTACAATGAGCAGTTCTTC.

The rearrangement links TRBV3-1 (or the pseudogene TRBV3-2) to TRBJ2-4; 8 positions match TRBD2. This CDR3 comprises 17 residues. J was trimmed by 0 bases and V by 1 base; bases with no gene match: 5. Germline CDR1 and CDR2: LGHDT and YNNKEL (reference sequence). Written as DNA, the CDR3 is TGTGCCAGCAGCCAAGGCCGGGGGGGCGGAGCCAAAAACATTCAGTACTTC. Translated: CASSQGRGGGAKNIQYF.